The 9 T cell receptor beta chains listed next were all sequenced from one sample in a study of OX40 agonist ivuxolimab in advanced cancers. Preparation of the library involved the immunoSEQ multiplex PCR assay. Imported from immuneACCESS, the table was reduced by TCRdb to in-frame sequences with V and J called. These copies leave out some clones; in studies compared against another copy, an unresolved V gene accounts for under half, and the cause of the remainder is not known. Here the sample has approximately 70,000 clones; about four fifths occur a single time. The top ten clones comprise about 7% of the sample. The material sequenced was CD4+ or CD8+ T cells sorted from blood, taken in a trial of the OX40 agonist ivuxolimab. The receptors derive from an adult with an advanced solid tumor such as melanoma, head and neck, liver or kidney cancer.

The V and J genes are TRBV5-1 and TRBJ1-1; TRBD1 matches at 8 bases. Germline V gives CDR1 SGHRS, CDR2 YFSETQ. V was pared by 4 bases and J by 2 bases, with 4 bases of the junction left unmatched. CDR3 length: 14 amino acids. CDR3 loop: CASSGGQVNTEAFF. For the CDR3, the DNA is TGCGCCAGCAGCGGGGGACAGGTCAACACTGAAGCTTTCTTT.

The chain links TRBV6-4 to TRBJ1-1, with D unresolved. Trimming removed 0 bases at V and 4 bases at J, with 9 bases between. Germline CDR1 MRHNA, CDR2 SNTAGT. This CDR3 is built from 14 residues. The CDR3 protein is CASSDSSVGTEAFF. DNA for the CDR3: TGTGCCAGCAGTGACTCAAGTGTGGGCACTGAAGCTTTCTTT.

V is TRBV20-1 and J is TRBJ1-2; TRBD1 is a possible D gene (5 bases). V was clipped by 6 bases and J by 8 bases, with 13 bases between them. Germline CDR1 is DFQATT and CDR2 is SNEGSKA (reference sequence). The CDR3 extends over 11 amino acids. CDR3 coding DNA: TGCAGTGCCCATGGGACGTCCGGCTACACCTTC. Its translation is CSAHGTSGYTF.

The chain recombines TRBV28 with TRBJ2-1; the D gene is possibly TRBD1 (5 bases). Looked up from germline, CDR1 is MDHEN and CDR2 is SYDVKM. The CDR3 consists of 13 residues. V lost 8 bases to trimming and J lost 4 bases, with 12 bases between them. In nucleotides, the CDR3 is TGTGCCAGCTGCCCCGACAGTTACAATGAGCAGTTCTTC. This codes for CASCPDSYNEQFF.

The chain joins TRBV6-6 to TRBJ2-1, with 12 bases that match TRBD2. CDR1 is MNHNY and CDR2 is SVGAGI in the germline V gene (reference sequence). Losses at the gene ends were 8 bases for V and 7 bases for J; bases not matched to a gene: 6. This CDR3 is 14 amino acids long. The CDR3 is CASLDTSGRNEQFF. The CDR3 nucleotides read TGTGCCAGCCTCGACACTAGCGGGAGGAATGAGCAGTTCTTC.

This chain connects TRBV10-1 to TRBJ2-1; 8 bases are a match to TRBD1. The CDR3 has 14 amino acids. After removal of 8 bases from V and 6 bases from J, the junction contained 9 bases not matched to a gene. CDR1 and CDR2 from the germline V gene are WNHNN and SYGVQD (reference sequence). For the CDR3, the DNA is TGCGCCAGCCCCTCGGGACAGGAATCCAATGAGCAGTTCTTC. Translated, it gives CASPSGQESNEQFF.

CDR3 loop: CASRPGLGYTGELFF. DNA of the CDR3: TGTGCCAGCAGACCGGGACTTGGTTACACCGGGGAGCTGTTTTTT. This chain links TRBV6-5 with TRBJ2-2; possibly TRBD2 for D (6 bases). CDR1 MNHEY and CDR2 SVGAGI come from the germline V gene. The CDR3 consists of 15 residues. Trimming left V 6 bases short and J 3 bases short, with 14 bases between.

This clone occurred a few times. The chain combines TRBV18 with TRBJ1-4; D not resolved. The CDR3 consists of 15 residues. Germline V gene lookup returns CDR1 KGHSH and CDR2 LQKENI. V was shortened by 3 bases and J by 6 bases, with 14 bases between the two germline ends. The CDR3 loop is CASSPSPLQYEKLFF. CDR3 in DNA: TGTGCCAGCTCACCCTCGCCTCTCCAATATGAAAAACTGTTTTTT.

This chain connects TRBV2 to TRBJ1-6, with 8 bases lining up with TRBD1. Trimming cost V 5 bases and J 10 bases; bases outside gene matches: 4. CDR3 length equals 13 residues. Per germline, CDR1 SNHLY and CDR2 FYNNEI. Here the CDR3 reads CASSRDRNSPLHF. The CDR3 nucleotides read TGTGCCAGCAGTAGGGACAGGAACTCACCCCTCCACTTT. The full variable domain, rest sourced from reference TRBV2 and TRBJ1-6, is EPEVTQTPSHQVTQMGQEVILRCVPISNHLYFYWYRQILGQKVEFLVSFYNNEISEKSEIFDDQFSVERPDGSNFTLKIRSTKLEDSAMYFCASSRDRNSPLHFGNGTRLTVT.